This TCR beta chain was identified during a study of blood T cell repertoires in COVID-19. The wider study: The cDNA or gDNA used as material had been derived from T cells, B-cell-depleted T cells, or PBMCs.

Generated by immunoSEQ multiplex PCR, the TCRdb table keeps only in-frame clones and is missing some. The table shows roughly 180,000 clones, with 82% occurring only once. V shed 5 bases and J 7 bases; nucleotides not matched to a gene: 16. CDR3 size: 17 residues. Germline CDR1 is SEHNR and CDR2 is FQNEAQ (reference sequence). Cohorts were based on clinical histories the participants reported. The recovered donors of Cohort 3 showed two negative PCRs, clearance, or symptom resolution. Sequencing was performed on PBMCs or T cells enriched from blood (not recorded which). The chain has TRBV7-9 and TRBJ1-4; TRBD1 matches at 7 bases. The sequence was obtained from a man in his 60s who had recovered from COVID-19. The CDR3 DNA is TGTGCCAGCAGCCCCGGGCTTCAGACAGGGTACCGTGAAAAACTGTTTTTT. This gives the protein CASSPGLQTGYREKLFF.